The 11 T cell receptor beta chains listed next were all sequenced from one sample in a study of T cells in Graves' hyperthyroidism and ophthalmopathy (dated 2019 in TCRdb). Receptors were amplified or captured by multiplex PCR. Sequenced using an Illumina HiSeq 2000. The TCR beta CDR3 regions were amplified from the RNA transcripts. A first-round RT-PCR of the TCR CDR3 used the HTBI primer set with the Qiagen OneStep RT-PCR kit. Using fastp trimming at Q25 and MiXCR clonotype assembly, TCRdb reanalyzed the public sequencing data and kept in-frame beta chains. All rows with the same CDR3 protein become a single entry with the most common DNA and genes. This sample comprises around 700,000 distinct CDR3 sequences, about 19% of them detected only once. Approximately 16% of the sample goes to the ten largest clones. Material: blood. The receptors come from a woman in her fifties or sixties with Graves' hyperthyroidism that later progressed to Graves' ophthalmopathy.

This clonotype appeared many times. The CDR3 DNA follows: TGTGCCAGCAGCCATGTCCTCAATGAGCAGTTCTTC. Translating it yields CASSHVLNEQFF. The chain joins TRBV3-1 to TRBJ2-1; D gene ambiguous. CDR1 is LGHDT and CDR2 is YNNKEL in the germline V gene (reference sequence). The CDR3 contains 12 residues. Trimming took off 3 bases at V and 6 bases at J, with 6 bases between the two ends.

This clonotype showed up just a few times. The chain combines TRBV10-3 with TRBJ1-1, with TRBD1 as a possible D gene (5 bases). V was pared by 8 bases and J by 4 bases, with 14 bases between. The V gene's germline CDR1 is ENHRY and CDR2 SYGVKD. The CDR3 length is 13 residues. The CDR3, as DNA: TGTGCCATCGTTTTAGGGGAGGGCACTGAAGCTTTCTTT. Translation gives CAIVLGEGTEAFF.

This chain joins TRBV13 and TRBJ2-3; TRBD2 matches at 7 bases. Germline V gene data show CDR1 as PRHDT and CDR2 as FYEKMQ (reference sequence). There are 14 residues in the CDR3. The V gene end was trimmed by 5 bases and the J gene end by 5 bases; junction bases not matched to a gene: 7. The CDR3 spells CASSGGGDVDTQYF. Here the CDR3 DNA reads TGTGCCAGCAGCGGTGGGGGGGACGTAGATACGCAGTATTTT.

This sequence joins TRBV19 and TRBJ1-1, with 8 bases identical to TRBD1. V lost 7 bases and J lost 1; bases outside the gene matches: 5. The CDR3 covers 14 residues. Per the germline V gene, CDR1 is LNHDA and CDR2 is SQIVND (reference sequence). CDR3 loop: CASNLDRANTEAFF. CDR3 nucleotides: TGTGCCAGTAACTTGGACAGGGCGAACACTGAAGCTTTCTTT.

The gene calls are TRBV9 and TRBJ2-2, with a possible D match to TRBD2 (5 bases). The germline V gene has CDR1 SGDLS and CDR2 YYNGEE. The CDR3 has 16 residues. The V end was cut by 4 bases, the J end by 2 bases, with 15 bases between. CDR3 coding DNA: TGTGCCAGCAGCCCCCGCACCAGGACTAACACCGGGGAGCTGTTTTTT. Translating gives CASSPRTRTNTGELFF.

A few counts support this clonotype. This rearrangement joins TRBV6-5 to TRBJ2-3, with a tentative D call TRBD1 (6 bases). The V end was cut by 2 bases, the J end by 9 bases, with 9 bases between. The CDR3 extends over 12 amino acids. From germline, CDR1 is MNHEY and CDR2 SVGAGI. The CDR3 region is CASSYNRDTQYF. The CDR3, as DNA: TGTGCCAGCAGTTACAACAGGGACACGCAGTATTTT.

This clonotype was observed a few times. The chain has TRBV14 and TRBJ1-2; TRBD1 matches 7 bases. Germline CDR1 and CDR2: SGHDN and FVKESK. With 7 bases clipped from V and 8 bases from J, the junction kept 16 bases outside the gene matches. The CDR3 covers 15 residues. CDR3 residues: CASTNFRTGVGGYTF. The CDR3 coding sequence is TGTGCCAGCACTAACTTTCGAACAGGGGTTGGGGGCTACACCTTC.

The chain carries TRBV19 and TRBJ1-2, with D tentatively TRBD1 (5 bases). Trimming removed 6 bases from V and 6 bases from J, with 8 bases in between. This CDR3 contains 11 residues. CDR1 LNHDA and CDR2 SQIVND come from the germline V gene (reference sequence). The CDR3 coding sequence is TGTGCCAGTAGGATCAGGGATGGCTACACCTTC. Translation gives CASRIRDGYTF.

The table lists this clonotype with many counts. The chain employs TRBV20-1 and TRBJ1-1; D is uncertain. Trimming left V 5 bases short and J 3 bases short, with 7 bases between. The CDR3 runs 11 residues. The V gene's germline CDR1 is DFQATT and CDR2 SNEGSKA (reference sequence). CDR3 nucleotides: TGCAGTGCTTTAGTGTACACTGAAGCTTTCTTT. This codes for CSALVYTEAFF.

This sequence joins TRBV10-3 and TRBJ2-2; 13 bases line up with TRBD2. V lost 6 bases, J lost 1 base, and 2 bases stayed unmatched. This CDR3 contains 16 residues. Germline V CDR1 and CDR2: ENHRY, SYGVKD. This CDR3 is CAISGLAGVNTGELFF. DNA for the CDR3: TGTGCCATCAGCGGACTAGCGGGGGTGAACACCGGGGAGCTGTTTTTT.

Only a few counts were recorded for this clonotype. The V and J genes are TRBV7-6 and TRBJ1-1; the D gene is possibly TRBD1 (6 bases). Germline V gene lookup returns CDR1 SGHVS and CDR2 FNYEAQ. Trimming shortened V by 5 bases and J by 0 bases, and 16 bases separated the two germline ends. CDR3 length equals 16 residues. CDR3 nucleotides: TGTGCCAGCAGCCGACACGGGGGCGATGTGAACACTGAAGCTTTCTTT. Translated, it gives CASSRHGGDVNTEAFF.